This TCR beta chain derives from a study of cytomegalovirus exposure and HLA in healthy donors. V lost 1 base to trimming and J lost 7 bases; unmatched junction nucleotides: 10. This CDR3 has 15 amino acids. From germline, CDR1 is SEHNR and CDR2 FQNEAQ (reference sequence). Healthy bone marrow donors made up the cohort. On this clone: Its antigen is unidentified.

Vbeta (60) and Jbeta (13) primers were used in the PCR. Assay: immunoSEQ multiplex PCR; the TCRdb copy retains only in-frame clones and omits some. This sample has some 180,000 clones, with 70% to 80% found just once. Points from the study as a whole: For cytomegalovirus status, the classifier reportedly gave diagnoses with high specificity and sensitivity.

What was sequenced was PBMCs. The V gene is TRBV7-9, the J gene TRBJ2-7, with 7 bases that match TRBD1. This receptor was taken from a man aged 18 to 30 in good health and CMV-seronegative. This CDR3 is CASSLVGTASREQYF. The CDR3 region has the DNA TGTGCCAGCAGCTTAGTGGGGACAGCCTCTAGGGAGCAGTACTTC.